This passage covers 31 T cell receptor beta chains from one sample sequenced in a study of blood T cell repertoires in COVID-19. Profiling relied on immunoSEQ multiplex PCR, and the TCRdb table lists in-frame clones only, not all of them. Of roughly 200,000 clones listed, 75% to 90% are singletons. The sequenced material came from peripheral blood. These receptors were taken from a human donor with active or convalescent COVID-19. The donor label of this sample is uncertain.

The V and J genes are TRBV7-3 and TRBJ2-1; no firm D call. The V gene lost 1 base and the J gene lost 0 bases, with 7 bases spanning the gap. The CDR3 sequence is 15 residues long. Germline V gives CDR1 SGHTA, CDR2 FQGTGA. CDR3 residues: CASSLSRSSYNEQFF. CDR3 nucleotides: TGTGCCAGCAGCTTAAGTAGGAGCTCCTACAATGAGCAGTTCTTC.

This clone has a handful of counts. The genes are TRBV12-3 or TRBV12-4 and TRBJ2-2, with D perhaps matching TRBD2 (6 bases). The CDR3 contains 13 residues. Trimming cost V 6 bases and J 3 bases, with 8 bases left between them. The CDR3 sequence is CASSKRDTGELFF. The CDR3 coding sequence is TGTGCCAGCAGCAAGCGGGACACCGGGGAGCTGTTTTTT.

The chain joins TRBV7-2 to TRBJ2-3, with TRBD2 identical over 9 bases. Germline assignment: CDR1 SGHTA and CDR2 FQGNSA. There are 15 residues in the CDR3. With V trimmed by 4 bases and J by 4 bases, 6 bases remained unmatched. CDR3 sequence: CASSSGGGGADTQYF. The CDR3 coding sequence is TGTGCCAGCAGCTCCGGCGGGGGGGGTGCAGATACGCAGTATTTT.

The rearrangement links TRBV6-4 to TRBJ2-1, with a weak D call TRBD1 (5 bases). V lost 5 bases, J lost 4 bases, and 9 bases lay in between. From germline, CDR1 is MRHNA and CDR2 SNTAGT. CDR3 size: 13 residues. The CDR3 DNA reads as TGTGCCAGCAGTACCCAGGGTTACAATGAGCAGTTCTTC. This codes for CASSTQGYNEQFF.

The DNA of the CDR3 is TGTGCCTTTACAGATAGGGGGCTTGGTGAAGCTTTCTTT. It specifies CAFTDRGLGEAFF. The V call is TRBV30, the J call TRBJ1-1, with 7 bases matching TRBD1. Germline-derived CDR1 and CDR2 are GTSNPN and SVGIG (reference sequence). V trimming: 7 bases; J trimming: 7 bases; junction bases outside the gene matches: 12. The CDR3 covers 13 residues.

The CDR3 bases are TGTGCCAGCACCGTGGACAGGGGGGCCTACGAGCAGTACTTC. It yields the protein CASTVDRGAYEQYF. V is TRBV2 and J is TRBJ2-7, with 10 bases identical to TRBD1. The germline CDR1 and CDR2 sequences are SNHLY and FYNNEI. There are 14 residues in the CDR3. Germline trimming cut 7 bases from V and 2 bases from J; bases unmatched to any gene: 5.

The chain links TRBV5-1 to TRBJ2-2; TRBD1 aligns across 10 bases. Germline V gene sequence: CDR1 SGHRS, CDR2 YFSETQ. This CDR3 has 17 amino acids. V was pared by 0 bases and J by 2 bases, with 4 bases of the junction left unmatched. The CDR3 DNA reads TGCGCCAGCAGCTTGGCGGGGACAGGGGTCAACACCGGGGAGCTGTTTTTT. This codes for CASSLAGTGVNTGELFF.

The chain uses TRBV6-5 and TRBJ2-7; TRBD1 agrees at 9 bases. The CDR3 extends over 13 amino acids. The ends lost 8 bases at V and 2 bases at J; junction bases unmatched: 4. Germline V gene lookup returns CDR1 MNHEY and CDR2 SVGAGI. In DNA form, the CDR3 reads TGTGCCAGCCTTCGGGACAGGGCCTACGAGCAGTACTTC. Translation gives CASLRDRAYEQYF.

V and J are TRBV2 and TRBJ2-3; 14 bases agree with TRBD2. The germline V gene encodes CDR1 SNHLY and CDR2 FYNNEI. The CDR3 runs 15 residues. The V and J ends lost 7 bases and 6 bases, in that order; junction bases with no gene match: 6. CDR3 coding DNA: TGTGCCAGCAATAGACTAGCGGGAGGGGGCGATACGCAGTATTTT. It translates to CASNRLAGGGDTQYF.

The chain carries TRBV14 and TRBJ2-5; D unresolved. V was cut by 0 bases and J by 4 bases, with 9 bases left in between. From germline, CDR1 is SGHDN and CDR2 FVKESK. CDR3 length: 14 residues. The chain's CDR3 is CASSQEFAPETQYF. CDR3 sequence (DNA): TGTGCCAGCAGCCAAGAATTCGCGCCAGAGACCCAGTACTTC.

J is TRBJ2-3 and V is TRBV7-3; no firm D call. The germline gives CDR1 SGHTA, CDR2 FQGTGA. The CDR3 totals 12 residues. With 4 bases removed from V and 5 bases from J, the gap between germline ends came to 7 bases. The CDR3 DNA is TGTGCCAGCAGCTCCTACTTAGATACGCAGTATTTT. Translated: CASSSYLDTQYF.

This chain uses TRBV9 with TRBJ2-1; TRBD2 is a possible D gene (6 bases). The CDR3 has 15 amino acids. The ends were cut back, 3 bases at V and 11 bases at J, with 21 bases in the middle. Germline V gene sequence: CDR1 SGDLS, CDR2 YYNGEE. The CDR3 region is CASSETAGTGYQQFF. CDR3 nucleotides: TGTGCCAGCAGCGAAACTGCCGGGACTGGCTATCAGCAGTTCTTC.

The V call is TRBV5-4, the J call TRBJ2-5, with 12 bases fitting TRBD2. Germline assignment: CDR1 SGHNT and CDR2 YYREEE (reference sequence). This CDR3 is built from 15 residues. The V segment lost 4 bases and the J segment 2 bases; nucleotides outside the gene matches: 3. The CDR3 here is CASSRLAGEQETQYF. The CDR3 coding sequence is TGTGCCAGCAGCCGACTAGCGGGGGAGCAAGAGACCCAGTACTTC.

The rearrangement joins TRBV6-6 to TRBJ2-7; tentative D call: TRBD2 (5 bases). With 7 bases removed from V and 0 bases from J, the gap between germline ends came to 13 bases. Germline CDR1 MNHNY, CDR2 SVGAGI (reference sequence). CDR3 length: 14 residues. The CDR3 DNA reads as TGTGCCAGCAAGGCTAGTGAGGGCTCCTACGAGCAGTACTTC. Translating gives CASKASEGSYEQYF.

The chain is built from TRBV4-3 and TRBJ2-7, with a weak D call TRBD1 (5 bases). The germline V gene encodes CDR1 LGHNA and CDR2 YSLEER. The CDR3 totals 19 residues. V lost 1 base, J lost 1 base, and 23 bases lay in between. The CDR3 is CASSQGLGQGKVRSYEQYF. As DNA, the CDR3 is TGCGCCAGCAGCCAAGGATTAGGCCAGGGTAAAGTCAGGTCCTACGAGCAGTACTTC.

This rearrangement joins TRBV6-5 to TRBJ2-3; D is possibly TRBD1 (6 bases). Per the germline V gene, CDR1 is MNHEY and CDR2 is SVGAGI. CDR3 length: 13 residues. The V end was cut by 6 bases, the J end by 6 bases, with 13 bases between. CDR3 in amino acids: CASRETGSDTQYF. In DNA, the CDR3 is TGTGCCAGCAGGGAGACAGGTTCGGATACGCAGTATTTT.

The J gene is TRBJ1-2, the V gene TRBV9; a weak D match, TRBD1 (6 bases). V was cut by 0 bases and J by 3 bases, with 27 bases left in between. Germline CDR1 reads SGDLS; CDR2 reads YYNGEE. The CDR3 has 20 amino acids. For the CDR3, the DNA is TGTGCCAGCAGCGTAGCGACTACGTTGGGGGCGGGGGTTTTTGACTATGGCTACACCTTC. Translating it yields CASSVATTLGAGVFDYGYTF.

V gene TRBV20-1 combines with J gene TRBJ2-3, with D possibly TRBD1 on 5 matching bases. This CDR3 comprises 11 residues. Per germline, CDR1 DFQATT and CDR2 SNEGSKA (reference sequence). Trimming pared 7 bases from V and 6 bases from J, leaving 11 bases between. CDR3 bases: TGCAGTGTTGACAGCGACGATACGCAGTATTTT. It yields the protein CSVDSDDTQYF.

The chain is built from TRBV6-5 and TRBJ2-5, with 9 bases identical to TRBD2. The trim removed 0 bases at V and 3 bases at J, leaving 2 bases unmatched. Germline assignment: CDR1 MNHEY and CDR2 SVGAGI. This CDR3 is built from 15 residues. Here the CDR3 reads CASSYSSGGEETQYF. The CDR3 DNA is TGTGCCAGCAGTTACTCTAGCGGGGGAGAAGAGACCCAGTACTTC.

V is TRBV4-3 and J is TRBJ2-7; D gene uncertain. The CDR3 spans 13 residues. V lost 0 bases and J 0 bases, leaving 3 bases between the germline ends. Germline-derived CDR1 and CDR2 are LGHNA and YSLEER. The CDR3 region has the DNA TGCGCCAGCAGCCAAGATTACTCCTACGAGCAGTACTTC. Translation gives CASSQDYSYEQYF.

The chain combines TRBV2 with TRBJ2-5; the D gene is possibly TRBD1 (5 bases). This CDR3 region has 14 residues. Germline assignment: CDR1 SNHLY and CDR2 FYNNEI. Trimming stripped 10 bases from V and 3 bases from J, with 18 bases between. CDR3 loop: CATSQARAEETQYF. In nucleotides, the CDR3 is TGTGCCACCTCCCAGGCCAGGGCCGAAGAGACCCAGTACTTC.

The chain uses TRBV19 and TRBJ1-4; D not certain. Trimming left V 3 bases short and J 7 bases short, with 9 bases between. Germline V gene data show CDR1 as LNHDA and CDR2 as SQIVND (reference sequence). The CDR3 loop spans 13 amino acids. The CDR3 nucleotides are TGTGCCAGTAGTATTCGGGAGTTTGAAAAACTGTTTTTT. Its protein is CASSIREFEKLFF.

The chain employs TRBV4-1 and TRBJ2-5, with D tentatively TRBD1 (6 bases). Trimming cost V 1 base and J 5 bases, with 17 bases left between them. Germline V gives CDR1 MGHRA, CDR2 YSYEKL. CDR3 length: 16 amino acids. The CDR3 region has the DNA TGCGCCAGCAGCCAAGGAAGGGGGTTTAGCGATGAGACCCAGTACTTC. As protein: CASSQGRGFSDETQYF.

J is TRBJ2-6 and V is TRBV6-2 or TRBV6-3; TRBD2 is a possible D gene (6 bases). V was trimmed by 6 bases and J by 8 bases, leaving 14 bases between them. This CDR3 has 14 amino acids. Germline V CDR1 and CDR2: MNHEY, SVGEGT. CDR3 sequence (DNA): TGTGCCAGCAGCCGCCTGCGGGAAACCAACGTCCTGACTTTC. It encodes CASSRLRETNVLTF.

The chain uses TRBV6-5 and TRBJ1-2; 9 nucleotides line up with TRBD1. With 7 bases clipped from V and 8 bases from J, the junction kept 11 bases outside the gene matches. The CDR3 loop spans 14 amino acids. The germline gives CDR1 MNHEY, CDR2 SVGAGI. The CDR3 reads CASITPGQGGGYTF. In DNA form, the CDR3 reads TGTGCCAGCATCACACCGGGACAGGGAGGGGGCTACACCTTC.

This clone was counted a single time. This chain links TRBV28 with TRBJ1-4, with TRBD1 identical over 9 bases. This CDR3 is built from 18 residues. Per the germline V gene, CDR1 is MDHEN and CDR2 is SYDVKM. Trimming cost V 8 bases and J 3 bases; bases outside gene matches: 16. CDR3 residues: CASSPGQGFGSANEKLFF. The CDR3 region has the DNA TGTGCCAGCTCACCGGGACAGGGTTTTGGCTCGGCTAATGAAAAACTGTTTTTT.

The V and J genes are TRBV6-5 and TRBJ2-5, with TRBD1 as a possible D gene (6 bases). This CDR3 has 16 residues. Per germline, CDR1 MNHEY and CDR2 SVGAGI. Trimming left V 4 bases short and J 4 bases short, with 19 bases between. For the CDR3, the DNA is TGTGCCAGCAGTTCATACCCTAGGACAGTAGGAGAGACCCAGTACTTC. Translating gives CASSSYPRTVGETQYF.

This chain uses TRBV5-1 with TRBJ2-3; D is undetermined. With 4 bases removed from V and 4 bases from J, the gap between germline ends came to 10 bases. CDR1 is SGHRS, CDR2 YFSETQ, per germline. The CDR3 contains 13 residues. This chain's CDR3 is CASSAAGADTQYF. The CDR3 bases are TGCGCCAGCAGCGCCGCCGGTGCAGATACGCAGTATTTT.

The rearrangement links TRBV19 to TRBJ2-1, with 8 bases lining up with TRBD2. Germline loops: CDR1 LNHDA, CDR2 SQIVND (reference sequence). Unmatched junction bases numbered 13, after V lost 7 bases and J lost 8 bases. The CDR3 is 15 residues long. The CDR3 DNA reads TGTGCCAGTACCCTTAAGCGGGGGACTCGGGATGAGCAGTTCTTC. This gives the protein CASTLKRGTRDEQFF.

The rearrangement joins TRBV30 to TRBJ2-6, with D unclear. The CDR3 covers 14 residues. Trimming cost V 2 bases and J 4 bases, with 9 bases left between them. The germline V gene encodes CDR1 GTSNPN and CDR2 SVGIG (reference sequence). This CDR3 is CAWSPQAGANVLTF. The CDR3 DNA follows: TGTGCCTGGAGTCCCCAAGCAGGGGCCAACGTCCTGACTTTC.

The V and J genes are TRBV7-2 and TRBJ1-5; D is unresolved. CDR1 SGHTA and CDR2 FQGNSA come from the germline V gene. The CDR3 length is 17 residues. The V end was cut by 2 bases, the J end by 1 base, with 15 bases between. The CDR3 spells CASSLIGRPGSNQPQHF. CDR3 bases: TGTGCCAGCAGCTTAATTGGGCGCCCCGGAAGCAATCAGCCCCAGCATTTT.